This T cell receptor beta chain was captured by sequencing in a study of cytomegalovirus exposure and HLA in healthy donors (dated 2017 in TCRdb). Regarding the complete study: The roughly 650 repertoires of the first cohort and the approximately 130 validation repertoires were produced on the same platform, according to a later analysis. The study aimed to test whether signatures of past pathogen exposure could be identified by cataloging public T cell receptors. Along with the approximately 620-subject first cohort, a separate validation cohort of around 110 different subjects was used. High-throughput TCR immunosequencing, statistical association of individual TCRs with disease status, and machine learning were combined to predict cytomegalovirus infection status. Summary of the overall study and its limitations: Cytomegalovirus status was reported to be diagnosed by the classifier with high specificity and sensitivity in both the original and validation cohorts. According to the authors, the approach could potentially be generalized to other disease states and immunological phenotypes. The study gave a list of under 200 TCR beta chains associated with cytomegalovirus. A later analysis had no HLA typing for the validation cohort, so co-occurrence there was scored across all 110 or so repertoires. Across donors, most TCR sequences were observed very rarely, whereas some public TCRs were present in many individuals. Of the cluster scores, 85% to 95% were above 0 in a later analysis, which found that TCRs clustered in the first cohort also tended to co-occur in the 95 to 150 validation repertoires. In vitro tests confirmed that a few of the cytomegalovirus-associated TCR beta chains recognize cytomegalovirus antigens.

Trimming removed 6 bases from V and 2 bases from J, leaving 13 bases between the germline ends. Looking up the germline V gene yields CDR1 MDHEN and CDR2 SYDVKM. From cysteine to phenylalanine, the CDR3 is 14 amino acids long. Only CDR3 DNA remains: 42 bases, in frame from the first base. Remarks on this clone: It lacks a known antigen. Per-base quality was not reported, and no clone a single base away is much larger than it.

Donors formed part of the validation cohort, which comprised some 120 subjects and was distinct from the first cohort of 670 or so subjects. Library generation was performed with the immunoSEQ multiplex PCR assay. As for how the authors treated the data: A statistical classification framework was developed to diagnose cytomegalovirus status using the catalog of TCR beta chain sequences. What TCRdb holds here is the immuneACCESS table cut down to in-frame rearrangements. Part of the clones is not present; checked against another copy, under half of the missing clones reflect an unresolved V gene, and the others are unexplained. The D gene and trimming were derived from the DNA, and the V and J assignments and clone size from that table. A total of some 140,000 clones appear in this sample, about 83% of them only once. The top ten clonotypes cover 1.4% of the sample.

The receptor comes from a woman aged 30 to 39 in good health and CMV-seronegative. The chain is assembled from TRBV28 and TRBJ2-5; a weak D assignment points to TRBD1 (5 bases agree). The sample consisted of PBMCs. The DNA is TGTGCCAGCAGCGGTCAAGGGGATCAAGAGACCCAGTACTTC. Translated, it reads CASSGQGDQETQYF. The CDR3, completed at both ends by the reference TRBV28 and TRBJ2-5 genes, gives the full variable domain DVKVTQSSRYLVKRTGEKVFLECVQDMDHENMFWYRQDPGLGLRLIYFSYDVKMKEKGDIPEGYSVSREKKERFSLILESASTNQTSMYLCASSGQGDQETQYFGPGTRLLVL.